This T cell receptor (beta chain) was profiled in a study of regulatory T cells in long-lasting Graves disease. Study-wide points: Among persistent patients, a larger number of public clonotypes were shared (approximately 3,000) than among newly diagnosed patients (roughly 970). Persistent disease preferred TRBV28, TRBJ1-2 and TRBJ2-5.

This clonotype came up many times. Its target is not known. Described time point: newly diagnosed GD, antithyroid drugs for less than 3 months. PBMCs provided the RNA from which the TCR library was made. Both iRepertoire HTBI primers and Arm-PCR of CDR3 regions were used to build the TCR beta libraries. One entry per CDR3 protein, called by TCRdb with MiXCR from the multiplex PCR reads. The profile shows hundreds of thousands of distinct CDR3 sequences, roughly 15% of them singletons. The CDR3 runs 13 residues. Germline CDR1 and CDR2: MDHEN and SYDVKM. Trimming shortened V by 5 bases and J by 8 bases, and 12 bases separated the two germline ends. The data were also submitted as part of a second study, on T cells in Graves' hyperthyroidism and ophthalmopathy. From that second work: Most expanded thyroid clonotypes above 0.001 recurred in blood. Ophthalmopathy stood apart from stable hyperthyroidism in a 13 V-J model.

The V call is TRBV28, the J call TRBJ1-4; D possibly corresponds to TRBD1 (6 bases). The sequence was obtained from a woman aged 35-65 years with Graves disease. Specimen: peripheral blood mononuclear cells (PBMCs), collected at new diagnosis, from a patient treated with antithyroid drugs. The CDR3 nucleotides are TGTGCCAGCAGTCGGACGGGGGGCGAAAAACTGTTTTTT. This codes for CASSRTGGEKLFF.